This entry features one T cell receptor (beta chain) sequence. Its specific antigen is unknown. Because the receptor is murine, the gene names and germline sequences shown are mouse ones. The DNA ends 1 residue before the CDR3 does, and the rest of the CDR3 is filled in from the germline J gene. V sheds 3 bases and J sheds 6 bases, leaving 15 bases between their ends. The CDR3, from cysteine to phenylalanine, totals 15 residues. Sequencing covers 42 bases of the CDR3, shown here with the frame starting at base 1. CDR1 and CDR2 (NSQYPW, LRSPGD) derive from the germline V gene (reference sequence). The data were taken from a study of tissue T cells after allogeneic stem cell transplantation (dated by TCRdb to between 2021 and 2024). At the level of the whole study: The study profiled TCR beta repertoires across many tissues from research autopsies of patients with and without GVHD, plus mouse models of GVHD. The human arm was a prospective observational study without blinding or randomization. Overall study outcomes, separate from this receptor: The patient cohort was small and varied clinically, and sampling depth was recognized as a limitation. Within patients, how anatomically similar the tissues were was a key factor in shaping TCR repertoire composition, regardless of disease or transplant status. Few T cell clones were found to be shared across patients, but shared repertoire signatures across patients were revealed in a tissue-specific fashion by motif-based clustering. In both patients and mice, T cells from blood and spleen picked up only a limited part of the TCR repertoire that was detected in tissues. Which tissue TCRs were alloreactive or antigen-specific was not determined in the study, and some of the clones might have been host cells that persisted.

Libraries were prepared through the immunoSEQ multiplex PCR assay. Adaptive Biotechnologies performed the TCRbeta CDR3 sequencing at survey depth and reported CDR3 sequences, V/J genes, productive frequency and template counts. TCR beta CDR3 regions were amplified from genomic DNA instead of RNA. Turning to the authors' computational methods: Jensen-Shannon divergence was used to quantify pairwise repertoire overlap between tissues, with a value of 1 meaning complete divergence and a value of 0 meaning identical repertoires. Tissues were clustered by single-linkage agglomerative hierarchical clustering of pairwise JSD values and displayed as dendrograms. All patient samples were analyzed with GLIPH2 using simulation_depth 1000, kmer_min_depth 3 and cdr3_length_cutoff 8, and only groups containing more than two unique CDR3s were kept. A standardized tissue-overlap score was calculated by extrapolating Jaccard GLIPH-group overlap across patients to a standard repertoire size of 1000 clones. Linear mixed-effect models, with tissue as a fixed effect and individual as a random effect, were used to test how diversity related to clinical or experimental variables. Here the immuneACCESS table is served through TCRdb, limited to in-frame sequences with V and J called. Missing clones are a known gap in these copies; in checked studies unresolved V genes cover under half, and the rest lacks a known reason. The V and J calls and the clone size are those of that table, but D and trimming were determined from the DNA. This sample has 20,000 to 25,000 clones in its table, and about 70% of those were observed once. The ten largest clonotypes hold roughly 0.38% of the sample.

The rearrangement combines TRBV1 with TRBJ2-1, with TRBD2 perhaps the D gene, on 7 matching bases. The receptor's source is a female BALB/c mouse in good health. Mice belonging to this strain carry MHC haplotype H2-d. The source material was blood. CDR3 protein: CTCSAKGGGFAEQFF. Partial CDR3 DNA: TGCACCTGCAGTGCGAAGGGGGGGGGATTTGCTGAGCAGTTC.